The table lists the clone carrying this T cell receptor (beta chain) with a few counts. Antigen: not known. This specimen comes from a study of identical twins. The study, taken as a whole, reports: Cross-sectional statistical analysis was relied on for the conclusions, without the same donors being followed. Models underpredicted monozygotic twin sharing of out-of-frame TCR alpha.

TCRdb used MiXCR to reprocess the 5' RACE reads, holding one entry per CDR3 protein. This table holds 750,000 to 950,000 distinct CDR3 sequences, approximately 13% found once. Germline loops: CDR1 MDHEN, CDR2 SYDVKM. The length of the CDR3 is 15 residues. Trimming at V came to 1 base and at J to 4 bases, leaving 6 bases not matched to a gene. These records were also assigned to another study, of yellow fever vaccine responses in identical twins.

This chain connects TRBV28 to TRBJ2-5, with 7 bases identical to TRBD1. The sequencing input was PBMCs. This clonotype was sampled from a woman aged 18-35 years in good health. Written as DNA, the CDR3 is TGTGCCAGCAGTTTATTGTCGTCAGGGGGAGAGACCCAGTACTTC. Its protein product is CASSLLSSGGETQYF.